This TCR beta chain derives from a study of blood T cell repertoires in COVID-19. About the research overall: Samples came from the United States, Italy and Spain, spanning acute and convalescent COVID-19. Sources were T cells, B-cell-depleted T cells, or PBMCs; the material itself was cDNA or gDNA.

Authors' methods: Reference gene primer amplification in the assay estimated nucleated cell counts. The table came from immunoSEQ multiplex PCR; TCRdb's copy has only in-frame clones and leaves some out. V, J and clone size reflect that table, while D and trimming were determined from the DNA. Here the sample spans some 57,000 clones, 80% to 90% being singletons. CDR1 SGHRS and CDR2 YFSETQ come from the germline V gene. The CDR3 has 17 residues. Trimming left V 4 bases short and J 4 bases short, with 20 bases between. The TCR comes from a man aged 60 to 69 with acute or convalescent COVID-19. The specimen sequenced was peripheral blood. The chain has TRBV5-1 and TRBJ1-4, with D maybe TRBD1 (6 bases). The CDR3 spells CASSPQTGQTRNEKLFF. CDR3 coding DNA: TGCGCCAGCAGCCCCCAAACCGGACAGACTCGTAATGAAAAACTGTTTTTT.